The present T cell receptor (beta chain) was sequenced within a study of blood T cell repertoires in COVID-19. Overall study context: Italy, Spain and the United States were the sources of the convalescent and acute COVID-19 samples. T cells, B-cell-depleted T cells, or PBMCs supplied cDNA or gDNA.

V was trimmed by 6 bases and J by 2 bases, leaving 10 bases between them. Germline V CDR1 and CDR2: MNHEY, SVGAGI. This CDR3 has 13 amino acids. In the original analysis: For nucleated cells, counts were estimated from reference gene primer amplification. Data came from immunoSEQ multiplex PCR; TCRdb stores just in-frame clones and leaves some out. From that table come the V and J calls and clone size; the DNA was used to work out D and trimming. The sample yields fewer than 250,000 clones, just under 85% seen once. The clonotype was recovered from a woman aged 45-65 years with active or convalescent COVID-19. Material: peripheral blood. V is TRBV6-5 and J is TRBJ1-2; TRBD1 might be the D (5 bases). The DNA for the CDR3 is TGTGCCAGCAGCGGTGACAGCAACTATGGCTACACCTTC. Protein product: CASSGDSNYGYTF.